The 15 T cell receptor beta chains presented below share a single source sample, sequenced in a study of blood T cell repertoires in COVID-19. Sequenced by immunoSEQ multiplex PCR; TCRdb stores in-frame clones only, minus some. Found here are about 180,000 clones, 83% of them singletons; the top ten hold about 1.5%. Sequencing was performed on peripheral blood. Receptors were obtained from a human donor in a cohort sampled during active COVID-19.

A note on this clone: This same CDR3 is encoded by further DNA sequences in the sample. The chain has TRBV3-1 (or the pseudogene TRBV3-2) and TRBJ1-1, with TRBD1 identical over 7 bases. The CDR3 loop spans 12 amino acids. J gave up 1 base and V 8 bases, and 1 base lay outside the gene matches. Looked up from germline, CDR1 is LGHDT and CDR2 is YNNKEL (reference sequence). This CDR3 reads CASRTGNTEAFF. The CDR3 DNA reads as TGTGCCAGCCGGACAGGGAACACTGAAGCTTTCTTT.

This clone has ten or more counts. The CDR3, as DNA: TGTGCCAGTAGTAGCGGACAGACGAACACTGAAGCTTTCTTT. This translates into CASSSGQTNTEAFF. The chain joins TRBV19 to TRBJ1-1; D is perhaps TRBD1 (6 bases). Germline V gene sequence: CDR1 LNHDA, CDR2 SQIVND (reference sequence). The V end was cut by 4 bases, the J end by 1 base, with 10 bases between. The CDR3 covers 14 residues. Full variable domain (missing parts from reference TRBV19 and TRBJ1-1): DGGITQSPKYLFRKEGQNVTLSCEQNLNHDAMYWYRQDPGQGLRLIYYSQIVNDFQKGDIAEGYSVSREKKESFPLTVTSAQKNPTAFYLCASSSGQTNTEAFFGQGTRLTVV.

This chain uses TRBV6-2 or TRBV6-3 with TRBJ2-3; no reliable D call. Trimming cost V 2 bases and J 5 bases, with 14 bases left between them. Looked up from germline, CDR1 is MNHEY and CDR2 is SVGEGT. This CDR3 comprises 15 residues. CDR3 in DNA: TGTGCCAGCAGTTACGGGCAATTCATGGGAGATACGCAGTATTTT. Residues: CASSYGQFMGDTQYF.

In its sample, this clone was seen a few times. The V gene is TRBV7-3, the J gene TRBJ1-1; maybe TRBD1 (5 bases). Germline assignment: CDR1 SGHTA and CDR2 FQGTGA. Trimming took off 5 bases at V and 1 base at J, with 8 bases between the two ends. The CDR3 runs to 13 residues. CDR3 sequence reads: CASSPQGNTEAFF. The CDR3 coding sequence is TGTGCCAGCAGCCCCCAGGGGAACACTGAAGCTTTCTTT.

The rearrangement uses TRBV27 and TRBJ1-1, with no clear D. V was cut by 3 bases and J by 11 bases, with 13 bases left in between. This CDR3 has 12 residues. CDR1 and CDR2 from the germline V gene are MNHEY and SMNVEV (reference sequence). The CDR3 bases are TGTGCCAGCAGTTTCTCGCGGGTCGGGGCTTTCTTT. As protein: CASSFSRVGAFF.

This clone was counted a few times. This sequence joins TRBV28 and TRBJ2-7; tentative D call: TRBD1 (5 bases). There are 13 residues in the CDR3. V was shortened by 7 bases and J by 2 bases, with 12 bases between the two germline ends. Germline values: CDR1 MDHEN, CDR2 SYDVKM. CDR3 nucleotides: TGTGCCAGCACTAACAGGATACCCTACGAGCAGTACTTC. Its protein product is CASTNRIPYEQYF.

This clone turned up a few times. This chain joins TRBV28 and TRBJ2-1; 12 bases match TRBD2. The germline CDR1 and CDR2 sequences are MDHEN and SYDVKM. This CDR3 has 15 amino acids. The junction had 5 bases not matched to a gene; V was cut back by 3 bases and J by 8 bases. For the CDR3, the DNA is TGTGCCAGCAGTTTTGCTAGCGGGAGGGGTGATGAGCAGTTCTTC. This translates into CASSFASGRGDEQFF.

The V gene is TRBV4-3, the J gene TRBJ1-1; 9 bases map to TRBD1. V shed 4 bases and J 11 bases; nucleotides not matched to a gene: 14. The CDR3 consists of 15 residues. Germline V lookup: CDR1 LGHNA, CDR2 YSLEER. The CDR3 coding sequence is TGCGCCAGCAGCCCAGAACAGGGGGCGCGGACAATGGCTTTCTTT. Translation: CASSPEQGARTMAFF.

The genes are TRBV19 and TRBJ1-1; 7 bases match TRBD1. Germline assignment: CDR1 LNHDA and CDR2 SQIVND (reference sequence). V gave up 7 bases and J gave up 1 base; unmatched junction bases: 6. The CDR3 sequence is 14 residues long. The CDR3 spells CASNPGTENTEAFF. The DNA for the CDR3 is TGTGCCAGTAACCCCGGGACAGAGAACACTGAAGCTTTCTTT.

This chain connects TRBV7-2 to TRBJ1-2, with D unclear. CDR3 length: 13 residues. Trimming shortened V by 1 base and J by 7 bases, and 10 bases separated the two germline ends. Per the germline V gene, CDR1 is SGHTA and CDR2 is FQGNSA. CDR3: CASSLEGGFGYTF. DNA for the CDR3: TGTGCCAGCAGCTTAGAGGGAGGGTTTGGCTACACCTTC.

This clone occurred once. The chain links TRBV6-5 to TRBJ1-5; 10 positions agree with TRBD1. The length of the CDR3 is 16 residues. Trimming removed 0 bases from V and 4 bases from J; junction bases left unmatched: 3. The germline V gene encodes CDR1 MNHEY and CDR2 SVGAGI. This CDR3 reads CASSYSGTGVNQPQHF. The CDR3 nucleotides are TGTGCCAGCAGTTACTCCGGGACAGGGGTTAATCAGCCCCAGCATTTT.

The chain uses TRBV3-1 (or the pseudogene TRBV3-2) and TRBJ2-5; 7 bases fit TRBD1. This CDR3 is built from 17 residues. From germline, CDR1 is LGHDT and CDR2 YNNKEL (reference sequence). V shed 0 bases and J 5 bases; nucleotides not matched to a gene: 12. Here the CDR3 reads CASSQDVGGEAWETQYF. CDR3 DNA: TGTGCCAGCAGCCAAGATGTAGGGGGCGAGGCCTGGGAGACCCAGTACTTC.

The chain employs TRBV30 and TRBJ1-1, with unresolved D. Germline V CDR1 and CDR2: GTSNPN, SVGIG (reference sequence). Trimming left V 0 bases short and J 2 bases short, with 7 bases between. The CDR3 is made up of 13 amino acids. The chain's CDR3 is CAWSVLINTEAFF. CDR3 DNA: TGTGCCTGGAGTGTACTGATAAACACTGAAGCTTTCTTT.

V gene TRBV18 combines with J gene TRBJ1-2, with 8 bases lining up with TRBD1. Germline CDR1 and CDR2: KGHSH and LQKENI. After removal of 3 bases from V and 9 bases from J, the junction contained 6 bases not matched to a gene. The CDR3 has 13 residues. The CDR3 DNA reads TGTGCCAGCTCACCCGGACAGGGACGCAGCTACACCTTC. Its translation is CASSPGQGRSYTF. Together with reference TRBV18 and TRBJ1-2, the CDR3 gives the full variable domain: NAGVMQNPRHLVRRRGQEARLRCSPMKGHSHVYWYRQLPEEGLKFMVYLQKENIIDESGMPKERFSAEFPKEGPSILRIQQVVRGDSAAYFCASSPGQGRSYTFGSGTRLTVV.

The gene calls are TRBV3-1 (or the pseudogene TRBV3-2) and TRBJ2-2, with D perhaps TRBD1 (6 bases). Trimming took 3 bases from V and 1 from J, leaving 12 bases between them. From germline, CDR1 is LGHDT and CDR2 YNNKEL (reference sequence). The CDR3 is 16 amino acids. CDR3 nucleotide sequence: TGTGCCAGCAGCCAGGCCGGGACACGGAACACCGGGGAGCTGTTTTTT. It codes for CASSQAGTRNTGELFF.